This TCR beta chain was identified during a study of beta chain features in type 1 diabetes (dated by TCRdb to 2016 to 2019). As for the study more broadly: Mean age, gender distribution, total cell number and subset yield did not differ between patients and healthy donors. A total of 100 million to 140 million sorted cells were examined across all samples, and the number of cells per subset was strongly correlated with RNA yield. In the study, TCRB repertoires of sorted circulating CD4+ T cell subsets from recently diagnosed type 1 diabetes patients were compared with those of matched healthy donors. Regulatory and stem cell-like memory subsets were obtained from only 8 patients and roughly eight healthy donors, while naive and central memory subsets were obtained from all 30 or so donors.

Each donor gave one peripheral blood draw, roughly 110 mL on average, collected into heparinised tubes. Naive, central memory, regulatory and stem cell-like memory CD4+ T cells were sorted on a BD FACSAria II using a panel including CD45RO, CCR7, CD25, CD127, CD95 and CD27. A purity above 98% was achieved for all sorted populations. PBMCs were isolated immediately by Lymphoprep density gradient centrifugation and stained directly without culture. So that batch effects would be minimized, each experiment stained and sorted samples in pairs, pairing one healthy donor with one patient. All of the isolated RNA was reverse transcribed with the High Capacity cDNA Reverse Transcription Kit, so expressed TCRB transcripts were sequenced. Deep immunoSEQ sequencing was performed on naive, central memory and regulatory T cell samples, with an average of about 3.57 million total reads per sample. Sorted cells were lysed in RLT buffer, and RNA was extracted using DNase-treated RNeasy Micro or Mini kits according to cell number. To prevent cross-contamination, every cell subset was processed on its own, while patient and healthy donor samples were processed together. The immunoSEQ multiplex PCR was used to amplify TCRB sequences from cDNA, yielding 87-bp fragments that span the CDR3 region. Amplicons were sequenced on the Illumina HiSeq platform. As for the original processing: Synthetic template baselines were used to correct PCR bias computationally, reads within Hamming distance 2 were collapsed together, and singletons that could not be merged were discarded. By aligning reads against IMGT, V, D and J genes, CDR3 length, and insertions or deletions at six rearrangement sites were assigned. Within each subset, clonotype counts were normalized to sorted cell number, and only after that were true diversity and Gini coefficients computed with the tcR R package. Repertoire sharing was quantified using the overlap coefficient calculated on TCRB nucleotide sequences. Out-of-frame TCRB sequences from naive cells were analyzed as a proxy for the pre-selection repertoire. Entries here come from immuneACCESS through TCRdb and include only in-frame sequences with V and J called. Some clones fail to appear in such tables; in the studies checked, an unresolved V gene covers under half of the shortfall, and the cause of the remainder is unknown. V and J calls and clone size follow that table, whereas D and trimming were derived from the DNA. The sample table lists about 410,000 clones, approximately 14% of them with a count of one. The ten top clones hold roughly 0.035% of the sample.

The cysteine opens and the phenylalanine closes a CDR3 of 11 amino acids. Of all the DNA, just the CDR3 is kept, 33 bases in frame from base 1. V gives up 5 bases and J gives up 5 bases, and the segment between their germline ends measures 7 bases. CDR1 and CDR2 were assigned from the germline V gene as MNHEY and SVGAGI. This clone has more than one count but fewer than ten. The antigen this receptor binds is unknown. No quality values exist for individual bases; no much larger clone is one base distant. Broader findings and caveats from the paper: PCR may preferentially amplify shorter templates, but because patient and control samples were amplified and corrected together, any resulting skew would affect both groups equally. Naive, central memory and regulatory TCRB repertoires appeared to be more similar among patients than among healthy donors. In all four CD4+ subsets, TCRB CDR3 length was moderately but significantly shorter in type 1 diabetes patients. Only small numbers of individuals were included in the HLA sub-analyses, which left unresolved whether HLA type had any influence on TCRB rearrangement. Because cDNA was sequenced instead of genomic DNA, highly expressing activated cells could be over-represented, though the groups showed no difference in activation or CD3 levels. Patients with type 1 diabetes made fewer insertions and deleted more nucleotides at VDJ recombination sites, implying thymic rearrangement abnormalities.

The chain is made from TRBV6-5 and TRBJ2-7; there is no confident call for the D gene. Material for sequencing was naive CD4+ T cells from blood. In the paper's terms, the cell subset or site label means: true naive CD4+ T cells. This clonotype originated in a man under 40 in good health. The nucleotide sequence reads as follows: TGTGCCAGCAGTAGGGAAGACGAGCAGTACTTC. This gives the protein CASSREDEQYF.